Below are 13 T cell receptor beta chains sequenced from a single sample in a study of breast tumors, draining lymph nodes, adjacent tissues. Samples came from axillary lymph nodes draining the breast cancer. TCRdb re-called the multiplex PCR reads with MiXCR, one entry per CDR3 protein. Found here are approximately 140,000 distinct CDR3 sequences, about 30% of them singletons; the top ten hold 2.3%. The specimen was axillary lymph node tissue. Source of these receptors: a female donor with breast cancer. Some clones in this sample may be carry-over from other donors' samples.

This rearrangement joins TRBV18 to TRBJ1-5, with D possibly TRBD1 on 5 matching bases. The CDR3 loop spans 15 amino acids. V was shortened by 4 bases and J by 7 bases, with 17 bases between the two germline ends. Germline V gene sequence: CDR1 KGHSH, CDR2 LQKENI. CDR3 in DNA: TGTGCCAGCTCACTAGACCTCGGGGGTTCCCAGCCCCAGCATTTT. Translated: CASSLDLGGSQPQHF.

This clonotype was detected ten times or more. The rearrangement links TRBV20-1 to TRBJ1-3, with a tentative D call TRBD1 (6 bases). CDR3 size: 14 residues. Trimming left V 3 bases short and J 5 bases short, with 14 bases between. CDR1 and CDR2 (germline): DFQATT, SNEGSKA (reference sequence). The CDR3 sequence: CSARGQGIRNTIYF. The CDR3 DNA reads as TGCAGTGCTAGGGGCCAGGGGATTCGAAACACCATATATTTT.

This clonotype was recorded a few times. The chain employs TRBV20-1 and TRBJ1-1; tentatively, D is TRBD1 (5 bases). The length of the CDR3 is 12 residues. V lost 3 bases to trimming and J lost 4 bases, with 9 bases between them. CDR1 is DFQATT, CDR2 SNEGSKA, per germline (reference sequence). Here the CDR3 reads CSASWGSTEAFF. CDR3 in DNA: TGCAGTGCTAGTTGGGGGTCCACTGAAGCTTTCTTT.

The chain links TRBV29-1 to TRBJ2-1; D is perhaps TRBD1 (6 bases). The CDR3 is made up of 15 amino acids. V lost 8 bases and J lost 7, with 24 bases in between. Germline values: CDR1 SQVTM, CDR2 ANQGSEA. DNA of the CDR3: TGCAGCAGTGACCGACAGGTTCGTTTGAGGAATGAGCAGTTCTTC. Its translation: CSSDRQVRLRNEQFF.

The chain joins TRBV20-1 to TRBJ1-1, with D maybe TRBD1 (6 bases). With 4 bases removed from V and 5 bases from J, the gap between germline ends came to 11 bases. Looked up from germline, CDR1 is DFQATT and CDR2 is SNEGSKA (reference sequence). CDR3 size: 12 residues. CDR3 residues: CSATEGVTEAFF. CDR3 nucleotides: TGCAGTGCTACCGAGGGGGTTACTGAAGCTTTCTTT.

A remark on this clonotype: Since a much larger clone is just one base distant, this may be a read error. The chain employs TRBV3-1 and TRBJ2-3; D is ambiguous. The CDR3 length is 13 residues. The germline V gene encodes CDR1 LGHDT and CDR2 YNNKEL (reference sequence). Here the CDR3 DNA reads TGTGCCAGCAGCCAGGGTCAGCCAGATACGCGGTATTTT. As protein: CASSQGQPDTRYF.

This clonotype was detected once. The J gene is TRBJ1-6, the V gene TRBV2, with a weak D call TRBD1 (6 bases). This CDR3 contains 14 residues. With 4 bases removed from V and 7 bases from J, the gap between germline ends came to 11 bases. Germline CDR1 reads SNHLY; CDR2 reads FYNNEI. The CDR3 reads CASSATGQNSPLHF. The CDR3 DNA sequence: TGTGCCAGCAGTGCGACAGGCCAGAATTCACCCCTCCACTTT. Supplemented by reference TRBV2 and TRBJ1-6, the full variable domain reads EPEVTQTPSHQVTQMGQEVILRCVPISNHLYFYWYRQILGQKVEFLVSFYNNEISEKSEIFDDQFSVERPDGSNFTLKIRSTKLEDSAMYFCASSATGQNSPLHFGNGTRLTVT.

This clonotype appeared many times. The chain combines TRBV4-2 with TRBJ2-1, with a weak D call TRBD1 (6 bases). Germline V gene data show CDR1 as LGHNA and CDR2 as YNFKEQ. There are 11 residues in the CDR3. V shed 3 bases and J shed 16 bases, with 13 bases lying between them. CDR3 coding DNA: TGTGCCAGCAGCCAGGGACACGAGCGCTTCTTC. Protein: CASSQGHERFF.

The table lists this clonotype with many counts. The J gene is TRBJ1-2, the V gene TRBV20-1; possibly TRBD1 for D (5 bases). The ends were cut back, 5 bases at V and 5 bases at J, with 9 bases in the middle. The CDR3 sequence is 11 residues long. Germline loops: CDR1 DFQATT, CDR2 SNEGSKA (reference sequence). CDR3 nucleotide sequence: TGCAGTGCTCAACAGGAGTATGGCTACACCTTC. Translated: CSAQQEYGYTF.

The chain uses TRBV6-7 and TRBJ2-2; 9 bases are shared with TRBD2. TRBV6-7 falls under the ORF class, with uncertain function. J lost 6 bases, V lost 5 bases, and 7 bases had no gene match. The CDR3 consists of 15 residues. CDR3 region: CASSQRRGGPGELFF. In DNA, the CDR3 is TGTGCCAGCAGTCAAAGGCGGGGGGGCCCCGGGGAGCTGTTTTTT.

This clonotype was detected many times. This chain links TRBV7-2 with TRBJ2-5, with TRBD1 as a possible D gene (6 bases). There are 15 residues in the CDR3. The germline CDR1 and CDR2 sequences are SGHTA and FQGNSA. With 5 bases removed from V and 5 bases from J, the gap between germline ends came to 18 bases. The DNA for the CDR3 is TGTGCCAGCAGCCCTCAGGGGATTTGGTATGAGACCCAGTACTTC. Amino acids: CASSPQGIWYETQYF.

A few counts support this clonotype. One base away lies a much larger clone, so this may be a sequencing read error. This rearrangement joins TRBV5-6 to TRBJ2-7; D remains unclear. Germline CDR1 is SGHDT and CDR2 is YYEEEE. This CDR3 has 12 residues. The V end lost 4 bases, the J end lost 6 bases, and 11 bases lay between the germline ends. The CDR3 loop is CASSPTGSEQYF. CDR3 sequence (DNA): TGTGCCAGCAGCCCCACGGGCTCCGAGCAGTACTTC.

J is TRBJ1-4 and V is TRBV12-3 or TRBV12-4; D gene unclear. V lost 1 base, J lost 8 bases, and 17 bases lay in between. This CDR3 is built from 16 residues. The CDR3 bases are TGTGCCAGCAGTTTAGACAGCCCAGCAACTGACGAAAAACTGTTTTTT. Translating gives CASSLDSPATDEKLFF.